These T cell receptor beta chains were read from a single sample in a study of cytomegalovirus exposure and HLA in healthy donors. Clones were sequenced by immunoSEQ multiplex PCR, and TCRdb holds only the in-frame ones, with some missing. The data hold over 150,000 clones, with 75% to 90% observed a single time. The sequenced sample consisted of PBMCs. These receptors were collected from a girl under 10 years old in good health and CMV-seropositive. Both conserved end residues are part of each CDR3. Fields, in order: CDR3 DNA, CDR3 protein, clone size, V gene, D gene, J gene. D genes are given only for firm matches. Part of the rows lack a size; the others show once, few, many or a class for expanded clones.

CDR3 DNA: TGTGCCAGCAGTCCCACCAGAACAGGGGTCTTCGGTCAGCCCCAGCATTTT
CDR3 protein: CASSPTRTGVFGQPQHF
clone size: once
V gene: TRBV28
D gene: TRBD1
J gene: TRBJ1-5

CDR3 DNA: TGCGCCAGCAGCTTGGGAGGTGTAAACATTCAGTACTTC
CDR3 protein: CASSLGGVNIQYF
clone size: once
V gene: TRBV5-1
D gene: NA
J gene: TRBJ2-4

CDR3 DNA: TGTGCCAGCAGCTTAGCGCATCCGCTACAGTACTTC
CDR3 protein: CASSLAHPLQYF
clone size: NA
V gene: TRBV7-9
D gene: NA
J gene: TRBJ2-5

CDR3 DNA: TGCGCCAGCAGCTTGGGGGACTCGACCTACAATGAGCAGTTCTTC
CDR3 protein: CASSLGDSTYNEQFF
clone size: NA
V gene: TRBV5-1
D gene: NA
J gene: TRBJ2-1

CDR3 DNA: TGTGCCAGCAGCTTGACTAGCGGGAGTAAAAACACCGGGGAGCTGTTTTTT
CDR3 protein: CASSLTSGSKNTGELFF
clone size: NA
V gene: TRBV5-4
D gene: TRBD2
J gene: TRBJ2-2

CDR3 DNA: TGTGCCAGCAGCTCCGAGCGGGAGGGGACCTACGAGCAGTACTTC
CDR3 protein: CASSSEREGTYEQYF
clone size: NA
V gene: TRBV5-8
D gene: TRBD2
J gene: TRBJ2-7

CDR3 DNA: TGTGCCAGCAGTGATGTTAGATGGACACTCTATGAGCAGTTCTTC
CDR3 protein: CASSDVRWTLYEQFF
clone size: NA
V gene: TRBV2
D gene: NA
J gene: TRBJ2-1

CDR3 DNA: TGTGCCTGGAGTGGTGTGACAGGGAGGACAGATACGCAGTATTTT
CDR3 protein: CAWSGVTGRTDTQYF
clone size: NA
V gene: TRBV30
D gene: NA
J gene: TRBJ2-3

CDR3 DNA: TGTGCCTGGAGTGGGGGAGCGAGCTCTGGAAACACCATATATTTT
CDR3 protein: CAWSGGASSGNTIYF
clone size: NA
V gene: TRBV30
D gene: NA
J gene: TRBJ1-3

CDR3 DNA: TGCGCCAGCAGCCAACTAATGAATGAGCAGTTCTTC
CDR3 protein: CASSQLMNEQFF
clone size: NA
V gene: TRBV4-1
D gene: NA
J gene: TRBJ2-1

CDR3 DNA: TGCGCCAGCAGCCAAGATCGACTCTATGAGCAGTTCTTC
CDR3 protein: CASSQDRLYEQFF
clone size: NA
V gene: TRBV4-1
D gene: NA
J gene: TRBJ2-1

CDR3 DNA: TGTGCCTGGAGAGGGACAACGAATCAGCCCCAGCATTTT
CDR3 protein: CAWRGTTNQPQHF
clone size: NA
V gene: TRBV30
D gene: NA
J gene: TRBJ1-5

CDR3 DNA: TGCGCCAGCAGCCCGGGACAGCTAGCCAAAAACATTCAGTACTTC
CDR3 protein: CASSPGQLAKNIQYF
clone size: NA
V gene: TRBV4-1
D gene: TRBD1
J gene: TRBJ2-4

CDR3 DNA: TGCAGCGGGGTGTCGGGAAGCTCCTACGAGCAGTACTTC
CDR3 protein: CSGVSGSSYEQYF
clone size: NA
V gene: TRBV29-1
D gene: NA
J gene: TRBJ2-7

CDR3 DNA: TGCGCCAGCAGCCCAGAGGACAGGGAAGATCAGCCCCAGCATTTT
CDR3 protein: CASSPEDREDQPQHF
clone size: NA
V gene: TRBV4-1
D gene: TRBD1
J gene: TRBJ1-5

CDR3 DNA: TGTGCCAGTAGGCGGGAGGGATACTACAATGAGCAGTTCTTC
CDR3 protein: CASRREGYYNEQFF
clone size: NA
V gene: TRBV19
D gene: TRBD2
J gene: TRBJ2-1

CDR3 DNA: TGCGCCAGCAGCCAAGAAGCGGGGGACACCGGGGAGCTGTTTTTT
CDR3 protein: CASSQEAGDTGELFF
clone size: NA
V gene: TRBV4-1
D gene: TRBD2
J gene: TRBJ2-2

CDR3 DNA: TGTGCCAGCAGTGAATGGGGGGGGAACAATCAGCCCCAGCATTTT
CDR3 protein: CASSEWGGNNQPQHF
clone size: NA
V gene: TRBV2
D gene: NA
J gene: TRBJ1-5

CDR3 DNA: TGTGCCAGCTCCCCCCCTAGCTCCTACGAGCAGTACTTC
CDR3 protein: CASSPPSSYEQYF
clone size: NA
V gene: TRBV18
D gene: NA
J gene: TRBJ2-7

CDR3 DNA: TGCGCCAGCAGCTTGGGACAGCCGGAGACCCAGTACTTC
CDR3 protein: CASSLGQPETQYF
clone size: NA
V gene: TRBV5-1
D gene: NA
J gene: TRBJ2-5

CDR3 DNA: TGTGCCAGCAGTTACAACAGGTTCAATCAGCCCCAGCATTTT
CDR3 protein: CASSYNRFNQPQHF
clone size: NA
V gene: TRBV6-5
D gene: NA
J gene: TRBJ1-5

CDR3 DNA: TGTGCCAGCAGCCAAGGAACGGGGATAGGGGAGACCCAGTACTTC
CDR3 protein: CASSQGTGIGETQYF
clone size: once
V gene: TRBV4-2
D gene: NA
J gene: TRBJ2-5

CDR3 DNA: TGTGCCAGCAGTATAAAGGGACAGGGAAAGCGTGGCTACACCTTC
CDR3 protein: CASSIKGQGKRGYTF
clone size: NA
V gene: TRBV6-1
D gene: TRBD1
J gene: TRBJ1-2

CDR3 DNA: TGTGCCAGCAGTGGAATGGCCTCAACTAATGAAAAACTGTTTTTT
CDR3 protein: CASSGMASTNEKLFF
clone size: NA
V gene: TRBV6-1
D gene: NA
J gene: TRBJ1-4

CDR3 DNA: TGTGCCAGTAGTATCGACAGGGGAGTTGGAAATGAAAAACTGTTTTTT
CDR3 protein: CASSIDRGVGNEKLFF
clone size: NA
V gene: TRBV19
D gene: TRBD1
J gene: TRBJ1-4

CDR3 DNA: TGTGCCAGCAGTGGGAGCTTAAGGGGCACTGAAGCTTTCTTT
CDR3 protein: CASSGSLRGTEAFF
clone size: NA
V gene: TRBV2
D gene: NA
J gene: TRBJ1-1

CDR3 DNA: TGTGCCAGCAGCCCAAGGAGGGTTCTGGTCACTCAGCCCCAGCATTTT
CDR3 protein: CASSPRRVLVTQPQHF
clone size: NA
V gene: TRBV27
D gene: NA
J gene: TRBJ1-5

CDR3 DNA: TGTGCCAGCAGAGATTTTGACAGGGGCCCGCCCCGTGAACTGTTTTTT
CDR3 protein: CASRDFDRGPPRELFF
clone size: NA
V gene: TRBV2
D gene: TRBD1
J gene: TRBJ1-4

CDR3 DNA: TGCAGCGTTGAAGCGGGGCAGGGGAGCGAGCAGTACTTC
CDR3 protein: CSVEAGQGSEQYF
clone size: NA
V gene: TRBV29-1
D gene: NA
J gene: TRBJ2-7

CDR3 DNA: TGTGCCAGCAGTTCCCTAGGAGCGCCAAGCAGTGAGACCCAGTACTTC
CDR3 protein: CASSSLGAPSSETQYF
clone size: once
V gene: TRBV28
D gene: NA
J gene: TRBJ2-5

CDR3 DNA: TGTGCCAGCAGCCGTGGGACTCCTTCAAACACCGGGGAGCTGTTTTTT
CDR3 protein: CASSRGTPSNTGELFF
clone size: NA
V gene: TRBV5-5
D gene: NA
J gene: TRBJ2-2